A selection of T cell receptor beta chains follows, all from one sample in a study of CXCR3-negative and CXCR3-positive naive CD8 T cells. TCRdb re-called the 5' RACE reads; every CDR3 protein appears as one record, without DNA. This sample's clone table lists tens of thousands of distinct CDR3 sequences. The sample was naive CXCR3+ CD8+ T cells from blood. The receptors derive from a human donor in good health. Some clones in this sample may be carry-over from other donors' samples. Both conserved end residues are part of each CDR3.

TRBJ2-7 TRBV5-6 CASSLRASDRTAYEQYF
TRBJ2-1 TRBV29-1 CSGWGQGRNEQFF
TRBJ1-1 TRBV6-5 CASRPYMNAEAFF
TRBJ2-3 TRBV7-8 CASRLGVGGSSTDTQYF
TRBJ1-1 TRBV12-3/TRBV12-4 CASRYTRNTEAFF
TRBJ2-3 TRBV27 CASSLKIAGFADTQYF
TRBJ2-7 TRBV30 CAENRGVEQYF
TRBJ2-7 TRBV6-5 CASSYSQDYEQYF
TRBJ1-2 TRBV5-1 CASSLDHDRGPPFYGYTF
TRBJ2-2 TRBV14 CASSQALTANTGELFF
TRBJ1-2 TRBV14 CASSRGFTPYGYTF
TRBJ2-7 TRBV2 CASSAPGTENYEQYF
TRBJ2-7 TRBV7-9 CASSSPRDRHGEQYF
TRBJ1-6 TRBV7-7 CASSLGHGRQSLHF
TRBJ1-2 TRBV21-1 CASSKGGDPTGYGYTF
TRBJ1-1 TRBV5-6 CASSLELGPRRTEAFF
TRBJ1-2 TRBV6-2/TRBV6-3 CASTQDFYGYTF
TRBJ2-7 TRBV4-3 CASSQDARDEQHF
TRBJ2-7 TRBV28 CASSLADRPPYEQYF
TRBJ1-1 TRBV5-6 CASSLMGNTEAFF
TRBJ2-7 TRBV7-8 CASSGTSGVFYEQYF
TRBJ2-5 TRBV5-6 CASSLTSGQMYQETQYF
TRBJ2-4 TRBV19 CASSISSRAGLAKNIQYF
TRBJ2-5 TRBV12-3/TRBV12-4 CASGAPLETQYF
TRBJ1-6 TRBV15 CATSTGTGTSSYNSPLHF
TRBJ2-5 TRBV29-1 CSVERLQYQETQYF
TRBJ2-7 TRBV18 CASSPGLAGEQYF
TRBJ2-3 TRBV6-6 CASSLYRDTQYF
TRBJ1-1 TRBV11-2 CASSSNWIMNTEAFF
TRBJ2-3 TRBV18 CASSLRQGGTTDTQYF
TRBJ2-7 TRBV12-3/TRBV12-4 CASSSGLAGVDEQYF
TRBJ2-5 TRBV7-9 CASSRLQGAPETQYF
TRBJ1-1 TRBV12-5 CASGLFREENTEAFF
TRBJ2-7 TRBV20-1 CSASKGRGASREQYF
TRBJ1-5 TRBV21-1 CASSRRRSRSNQPQHF
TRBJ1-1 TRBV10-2 CASRTLSLQGRTEAFF
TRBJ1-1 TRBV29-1 CSVDASDSMNTEAFF
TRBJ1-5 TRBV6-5 CASSLQGNQPQHF
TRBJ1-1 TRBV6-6 CASSDMTGVTEAFF
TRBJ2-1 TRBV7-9 CASSLFPLEQFF
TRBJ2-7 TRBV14 CASSQWAGESWNEQYF
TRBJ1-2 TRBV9 CASSPTGPSYGYTF